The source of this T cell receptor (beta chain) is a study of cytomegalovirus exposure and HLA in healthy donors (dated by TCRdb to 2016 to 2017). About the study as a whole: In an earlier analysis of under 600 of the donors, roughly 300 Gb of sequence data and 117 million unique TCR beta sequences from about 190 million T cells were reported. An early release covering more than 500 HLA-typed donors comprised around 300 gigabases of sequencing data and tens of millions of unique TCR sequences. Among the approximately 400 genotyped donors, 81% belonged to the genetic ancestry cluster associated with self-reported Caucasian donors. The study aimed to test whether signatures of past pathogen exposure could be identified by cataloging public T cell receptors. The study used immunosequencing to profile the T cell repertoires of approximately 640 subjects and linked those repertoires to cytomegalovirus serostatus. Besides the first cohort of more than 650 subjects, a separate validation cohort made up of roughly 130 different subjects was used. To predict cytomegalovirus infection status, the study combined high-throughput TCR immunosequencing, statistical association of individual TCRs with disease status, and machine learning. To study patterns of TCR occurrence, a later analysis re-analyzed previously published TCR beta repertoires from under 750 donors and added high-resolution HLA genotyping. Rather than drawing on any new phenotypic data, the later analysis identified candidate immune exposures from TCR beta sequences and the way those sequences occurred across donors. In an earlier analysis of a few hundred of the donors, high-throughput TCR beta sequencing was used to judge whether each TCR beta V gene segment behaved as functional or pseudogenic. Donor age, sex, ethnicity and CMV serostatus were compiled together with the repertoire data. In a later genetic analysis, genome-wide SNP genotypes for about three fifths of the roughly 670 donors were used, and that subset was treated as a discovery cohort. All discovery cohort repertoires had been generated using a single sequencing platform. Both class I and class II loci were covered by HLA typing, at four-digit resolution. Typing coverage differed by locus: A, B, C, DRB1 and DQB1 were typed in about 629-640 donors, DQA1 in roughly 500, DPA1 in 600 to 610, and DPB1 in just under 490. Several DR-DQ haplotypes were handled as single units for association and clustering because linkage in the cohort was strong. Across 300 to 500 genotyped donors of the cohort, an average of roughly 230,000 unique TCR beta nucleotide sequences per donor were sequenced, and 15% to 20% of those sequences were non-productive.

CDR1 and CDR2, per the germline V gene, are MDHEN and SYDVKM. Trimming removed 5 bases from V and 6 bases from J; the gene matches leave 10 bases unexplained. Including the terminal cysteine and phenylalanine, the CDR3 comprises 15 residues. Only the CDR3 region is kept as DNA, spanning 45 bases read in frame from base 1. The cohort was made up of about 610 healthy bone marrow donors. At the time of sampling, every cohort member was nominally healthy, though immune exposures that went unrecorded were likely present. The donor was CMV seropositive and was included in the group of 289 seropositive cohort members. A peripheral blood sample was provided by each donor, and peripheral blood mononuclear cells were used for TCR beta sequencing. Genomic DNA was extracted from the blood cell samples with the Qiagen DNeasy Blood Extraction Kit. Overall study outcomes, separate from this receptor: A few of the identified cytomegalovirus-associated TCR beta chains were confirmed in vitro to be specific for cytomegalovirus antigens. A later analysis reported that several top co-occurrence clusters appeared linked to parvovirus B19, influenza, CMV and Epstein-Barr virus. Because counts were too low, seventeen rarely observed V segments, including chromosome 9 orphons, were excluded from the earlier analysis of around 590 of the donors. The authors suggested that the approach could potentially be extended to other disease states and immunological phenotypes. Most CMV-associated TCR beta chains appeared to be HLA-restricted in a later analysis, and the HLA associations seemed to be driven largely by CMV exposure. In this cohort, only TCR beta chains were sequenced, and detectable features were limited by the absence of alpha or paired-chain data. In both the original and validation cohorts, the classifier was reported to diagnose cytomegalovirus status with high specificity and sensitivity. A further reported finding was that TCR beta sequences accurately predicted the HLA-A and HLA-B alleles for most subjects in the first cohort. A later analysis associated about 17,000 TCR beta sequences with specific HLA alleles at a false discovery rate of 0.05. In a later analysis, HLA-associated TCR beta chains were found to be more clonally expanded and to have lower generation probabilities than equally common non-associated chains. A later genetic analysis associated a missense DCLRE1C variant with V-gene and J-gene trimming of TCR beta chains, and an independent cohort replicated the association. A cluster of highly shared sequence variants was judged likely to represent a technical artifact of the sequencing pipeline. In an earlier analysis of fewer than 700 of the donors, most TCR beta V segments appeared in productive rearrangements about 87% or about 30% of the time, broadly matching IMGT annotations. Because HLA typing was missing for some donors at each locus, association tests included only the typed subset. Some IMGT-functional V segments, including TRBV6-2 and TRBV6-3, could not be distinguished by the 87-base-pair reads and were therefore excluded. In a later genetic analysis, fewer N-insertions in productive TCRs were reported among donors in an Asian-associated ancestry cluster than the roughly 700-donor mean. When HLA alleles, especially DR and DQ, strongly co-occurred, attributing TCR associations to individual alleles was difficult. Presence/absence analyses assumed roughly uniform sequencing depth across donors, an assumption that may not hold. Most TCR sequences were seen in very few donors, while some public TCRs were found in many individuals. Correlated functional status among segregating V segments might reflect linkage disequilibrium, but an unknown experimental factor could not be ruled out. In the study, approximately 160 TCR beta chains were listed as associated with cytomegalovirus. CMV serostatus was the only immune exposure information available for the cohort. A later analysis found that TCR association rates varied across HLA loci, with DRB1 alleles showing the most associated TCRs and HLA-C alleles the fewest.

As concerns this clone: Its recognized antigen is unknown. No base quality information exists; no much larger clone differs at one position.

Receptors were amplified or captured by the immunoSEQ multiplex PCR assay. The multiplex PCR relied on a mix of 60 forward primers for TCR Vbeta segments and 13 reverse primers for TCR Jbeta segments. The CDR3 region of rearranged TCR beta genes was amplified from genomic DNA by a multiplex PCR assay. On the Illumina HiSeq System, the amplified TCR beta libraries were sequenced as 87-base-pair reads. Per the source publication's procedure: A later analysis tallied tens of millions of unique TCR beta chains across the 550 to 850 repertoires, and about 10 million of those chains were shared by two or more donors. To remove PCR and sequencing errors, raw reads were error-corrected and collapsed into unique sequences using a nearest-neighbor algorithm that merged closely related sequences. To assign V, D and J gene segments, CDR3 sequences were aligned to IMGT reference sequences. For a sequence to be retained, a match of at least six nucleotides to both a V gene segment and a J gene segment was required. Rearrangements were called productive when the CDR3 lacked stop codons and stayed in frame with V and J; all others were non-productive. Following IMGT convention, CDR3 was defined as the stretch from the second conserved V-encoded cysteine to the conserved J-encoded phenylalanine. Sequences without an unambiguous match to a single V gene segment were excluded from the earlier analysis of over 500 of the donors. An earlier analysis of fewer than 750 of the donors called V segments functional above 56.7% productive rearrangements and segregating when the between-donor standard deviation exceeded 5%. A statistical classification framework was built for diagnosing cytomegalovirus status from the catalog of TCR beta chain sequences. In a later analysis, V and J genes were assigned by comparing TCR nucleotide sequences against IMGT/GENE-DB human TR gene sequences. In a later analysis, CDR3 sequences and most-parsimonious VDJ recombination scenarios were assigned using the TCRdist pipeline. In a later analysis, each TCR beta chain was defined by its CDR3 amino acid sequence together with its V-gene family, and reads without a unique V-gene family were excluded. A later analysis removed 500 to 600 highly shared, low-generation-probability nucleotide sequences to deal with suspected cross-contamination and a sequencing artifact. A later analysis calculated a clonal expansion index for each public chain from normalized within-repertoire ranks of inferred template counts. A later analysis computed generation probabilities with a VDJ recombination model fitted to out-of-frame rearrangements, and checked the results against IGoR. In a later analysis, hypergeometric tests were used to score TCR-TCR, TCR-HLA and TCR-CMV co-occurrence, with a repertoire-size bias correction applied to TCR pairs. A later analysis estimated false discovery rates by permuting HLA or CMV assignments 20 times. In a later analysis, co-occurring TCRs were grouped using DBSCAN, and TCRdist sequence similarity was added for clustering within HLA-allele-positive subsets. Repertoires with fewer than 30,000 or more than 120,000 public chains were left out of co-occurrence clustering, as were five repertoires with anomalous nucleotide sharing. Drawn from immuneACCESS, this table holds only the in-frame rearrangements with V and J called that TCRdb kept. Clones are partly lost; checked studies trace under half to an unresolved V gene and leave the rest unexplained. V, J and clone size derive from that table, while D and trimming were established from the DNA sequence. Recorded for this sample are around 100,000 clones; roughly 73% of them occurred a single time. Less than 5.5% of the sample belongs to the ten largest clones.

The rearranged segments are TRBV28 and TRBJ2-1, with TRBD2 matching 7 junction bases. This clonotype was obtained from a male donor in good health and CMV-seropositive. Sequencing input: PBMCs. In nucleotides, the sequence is TGTGCCAGCAGTCACGGGTCTAGCGGTACCAATGAGCAGTTCTTC. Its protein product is CASSHGSSGTNEQFF.